This T cell receptor (beta chain) was obtained from a study of cytomegalovirus exposure and HLA in healthy donors. Per germline, CDR1 KGHSH and CDR2 LQKENI. V lost 4 bases and J lost 1, with 8 bases in between. The length of the CDR3 is 13 residues. Primers: 60 Vbeta forward and 13 Jbeta reverse. Using immunoSEQ multiplex PCR, the repertoire was profiled, and TCRdb retains in-frame clones only, with some absent. The repertoire holds about 160,000 clones, with roughly 80% as singletons. This TCR derives from a male donor in good health and CMV-seropositive. Material for sequencing was PBMCs. This chain links TRBV18 with TRBJ2-7, with D unclear. CDR3 amino acids: CASSRQASYEQYF. As DNA, the CDR3 is TGTGCCAGCTCACGGCAGGCTTCCTACGAGCAGTACTTC.